These T cell receptor beta chains were read from a single sample in a study of T-cell memory formation after mild COVID-19. Each CDR3 protein is one row after TCRdb ran MiXCR on the 5' RACE reads. The sample yields a few hundred thousand distinct CDR3 sequences, around 20% seen once. The sample was PBMCs or a T cell subset sorted from them (not recorded which). The receptors derive from a man aged 18 to 30 who had mild COVID-19 (a few samples of this study predate the infection). Cell type and time point are not known. CDR3s include the opening cysteine and the closing phenylalanine or tryptophan. A D gene is named only where the DNA matches it firmly. Clone size appears in some rows only: once, few, many, or a class for an expanded clone.

V gene	J gene	clone size	CDR3 length	D gene	CDR3 protein	CDR3 DNA
TRBV5-1	TRBJ1-1	.	16	TRBD1	CASSLDAGGANTEAFF	TGCGCCAGCAGCTTGGACGCAGGGGGCGCGAACACTGAAGCTTTCTTT
TRBV20-1	TRBJ2-5	.	15	TRBD2	CSVQPLAGRQETQYF	TGCAGTGTCCAGCCACTAGCGGGGAGACAAGAGACCCAGTACTTC
TRBV9	TRBJ2-7	few	16	.	CASSLTRTATTYEQYF	TGTGCCAGCAGCTTAACTAGGACAGCTACTACCTACGAGCAGTACTTC
TRBV28	TRBJ2-7	.	13	TRBD2	CASSSLAGAEQYF	TGTGCCAGCAGTTCTCTAGCGGGGGCGGAGCAGTACTTC
TRBV30	TRBJ2-3	.	16	TRBD2	CAWSGTSGRSTDTQYF	TGTGCCTGGAGCGGGACTAGCGGGCGAAGCACAGATACGCAGTATTTT
TRBV6-6	TRBJ1-3	few	12	.	CASRGAGNTIYF	TGTGCCAGCCGGGGGGCTGGAAACACCATATATTTT
TRBV23-1	TRBJ2-1	few	17	TRBD1	CAPAPGQGRSSYNEQFF	TGCGCCCCAGCGCCGGGACAGGGCAGAAGCTCCTACAATGAGCAGTTCTTC
TRBV6-5	TRBJ2-1	.	14	TRBD2	CASSDTGLANEQFF	TGTGCCAGCAGTGACACGGGACTAGCGAATGAGCAGTTCTTC
TRBV20-1	TRBJ2-3	.	12	.	CSASTGIDTQYF	TGCAGTGCTAGTACAGGGATTGATACGCAGTATTTT
TRBV6-5	TRBJ1-2	few	12	.	CASQSGNWRYTF	TGTGCCAGTCAGTCAGGGAATTGGCGCTACACCTTC
TRBV7-6	TRBJ2-3	.	16	TRBD1	CASRPIWGQSTDTQYF	TGTGCCAGCAGACCGATCTGGGGACAGAGCACAGATACGCAGTATTTT
TRBV6-1	TRBJ2-3	few	15	TRBD2	CASRGTTTSTDTQYF	TGTGCCAGCAGGGGGACTACAACTAGCACAGATACGCAGTATTTT
TRBV4-3	TRBJ2-7	.	13	.	CASSQDSSYEQYF	TGCGCCAGCAGCCAAGACTCGTCCTACGAGCAGTACTTC
TRBV7-9	TRBJ2-1	.	14	TRBD1	CASSLAGQHNEQFF	TGTGCCAGCAGCTTAGCGGGACAGCACAATGAGCAGTTCTTC
TRBV5-4	TRBJ1-1	.	15	.	CASSPGGAEGTEAFF	TGTGCCAGCAGCCCCGGGGGGGCGGAGGGCACTGAAGCTTTCTTT
TRBV4-1	TRBJ1-4	.	15	TRBD1	CASSQVTGINEKLFF	TGCGCCAGCAGCCAAGTGACAGGGATTAATGAAAAACTGTTTTTT
TRBV7-2	TRBJ1-1	.	13	.	CASSLEGTTEAFF	TGTGCCAGCAGCTTAGAGGGAACCACTGAAGCTTTCTTT
TRBV6-5	TRBJ1-4	.	14	.	CASSYSRGNEKLFF	TGTGCCAGCAGTTACTCGAGGGGTAATGAAAAACTGTTTTTT
TRBV20-1	TRBJ1-1	.	12	.	CSARQSWSEAFF	TGCAGTGCTAGACAGAGTTGGTCTGAAGCTTTCTTT
TRBV6-5	TRBJ1-1	.	13	.	CASTYHRDTEAFF	TGTGCCAGCACCTATCACAGAGACACTGAAGCTTTCTTT
TRBV2	TRBJ2-6	.	15	.	CASGGDISGANVLTF	TGTGCCAGCGGTGGGGACATCTCTGGGGCCAACGTCCTGACTTTC
TRBV6-6	TRBJ2-7	few	17	TRBD1	CASSHPRLTGDYHEQYF	TGTGCCAGCAGCCACCCCCGATTGACAGGGGATTACCACGAGCAGTACTTC
TRBV12-3/TRBV12-4	TRBJ1-1	.	13	.	CASLRTPYTEAFF	TGTGCCAGCTTAAGGACACCCTACACTGAAGCTTTCTTT
TRBV12-3/TRBV12-4	TRBJ2-1	few	13	.	CASSFNEGLEQFF	TGTGCCAGCAGTTTTAACGAGGGGCTTGAGCAGTTCTTC
TRBV4-1	TRBJ1-2	.	14	.	CASSQAGDYYGYTF	TGCGCCAGCAGCCAAGCTGGGGATTATTATGGCTACACCTTC
TRBV4-2	TRBJ1-5	.	17	.	CASSQNLQVPSDQPQHF	TGTGCCAGCAGCCAAAACTTACAGGTGCCTTCGGATCAGCCCCAGCATTTT
TRBV7-9	TRBJ2-2	.	15	.	CASSWETENTGELFF	TGTGCCAGCAGCTGGGAGACAGAGAACACCGGGGAGCTGTTTTTT
TRBV6-5	TRBJ1-2	few	14	.	CASSSTGPTDGYTF	TGTGCCAGCAGTTCGACAGGCCCGACCGATGGCTACACCTTC
TRBV7-8	TRBJ2-2	few	14	.	CASSLAWYTGELFF	TGTGCCAGCAGCTTAGCTTGGTACACCGGGGAGCTGTTTTTT
TRBV28	TRBJ2-5	many	13	TRBD1	CASRGTGRGTQYF	TGTGCCAGCAGAGGGACAGGGCGTGGGACCCAGTACTTC
TRBV3-1	TRBJ2-5	few	17	TRBD1	CASSQIADRAIGETQYF	TGTGCCAGCAGCCAAATTGCCGACAGGGCTATTGGGGAGACCCAGTACTTC
TRBV10-3	TRBJ2-1	.	18	.	CAISESGSPGGGKLEQFF	TGTGCCATCAGTGAGTCGGGAAGCCCCGGGGGAGGAAAGCTGGAGCAGTTCTTC
TRBV20-1	TRBJ1-2	few	16	TRBD1	CSAWGEGQGKIYGYTF	TGCAGTGCTTGGGGGGAGGGACAGGGCAAAATCTATGGCTACACCTTC
TRBV10-3	TRBJ2-7	few	13	.	CAISPENSYEQYF	TGTGCCATCAGTCCAGAAAACTCCTACGAGCAGTACTTC
TRBV6-6	TRBJ2-2	.	15	TRBD1	CASRGTGVFTGELFF	TGTGCCAGCAGGGGGACAGGGGTGTTCACCGGGGAGCTGTTTTTT
TRBV7-3	TRBJ2-2	few	15	TRBD2	CASRRRGGADGELFF	TGTGCCAGCAGGAGGCGCGGGGGGGCCGACGGGGAGCTGTTTTTT
TRBV7-2	TRBJ2-3	.	14	.	CASSPFSGTDTQYF	TGTGCCAGCAGTCCCTTTTCTGGCACAGATACGCAGTATTTT
TRBV9	TRBJ2-3	.	19	TRBD2	CASSVGISGGGFTGDTQYF	TGTGCCAGCAGCGTAGGTATTAGCGGGGGGGGTTTTACCGGAGATACGCAGTATTTT
TRBV6-5	TRBJ1-2	.	17	.	CASSYGGSRGYSYGYTF	TGTGCCAGCAGTTACGGGGGCAGTCGGGGGTACAGCTATGGCTACACCTTC
TRBV4-3	TRBJ2-5	.	12	TRBD2	CASSPRDSGGYF	TGCGCCAGCAGCCCCCGGGACTCGGGGGGGTACTTC
TRBV12-3/TRBV12-4	TRBJ1-5	.	12	.	CASRGFNQPQHF	TGTGCCAGCCGGGGATTTAATCAGCCCCAGCATTTT
TRBV29-1	TRBJ1-2	few	17	.	CSVEDLSDSGSNYGYTF	TGCAGCGTTGAAGATCTTTCGGACTCAGGCTCTAACTATGGCTACACCTTC
TRBV6-2/TRBV6-3	TRBJ1-5	.	14	.	CASSYPLRDQPQHF	TGTGCCAGCAGTTACCCCTTACGGGACCAGCCCCAGCATTTT
TRBV5-6	TRBJ1-2	.	15	.	CASSSRDNNNYGYTF	TGTGCCAGCAGCTCCCGGGACAATAATAACTATGGCTACACCTTC
TRBV9	TRBJ2-1	.	17	.	CASSAHRAGHDYNEQFF	TGTGCCAGCAGCGCCCACCGAGCAGGTCACGACTACAATGAGCAGTTCTTC
TRBV5-1	TRBJ2-7	.	15	TRBD1	CASSPSPGQGYEQYF	TGCGCCAGCAGCCCATCCCCGGGACAGGGGTACGAGCAGTACTTC